A single sample gave rise to the 28 T cell receptor beta chains below, sequenced in a study of shared clonotypes between healthy human individuals. The assay was immunoSEQ multiplex PCR, and TCRdb's table has in-frame clones only and misses some. The repertoire holds around 700,000 clones, less than 80% seen once, with about 1.8% in the top ten. The sample was memory CD4+ T cells sorted from blood. Specified subset: CD45RA-negative fraction. The receptors derive from a woman in her 30s in good health.

J is TRBJ1-4 and V is TRBV5-8; 10 positions match TRBD1. CDR1 is SGHTS and CDR2 is YDEGEE in the germline V gene. The CDR3 covers 14 residues. With V trimmed by 4 bases and J by 11 bases, 8 bases remained unmatched. For the CDR3, the DNA is TGTGCCAGCAGCCACTTGGGACAGGGGCCGAAACTGTTTTTT. Its translation is CASSHLGQGPKLFF.

The chain combines TRBV25-1 with TRBJ2-5, with 9 bases fitting TRBD1. The CDR3 covers 16 residues. The junction had 11 bases not matched to a gene; V was cut back by 4 bases and J by 5 bases. CDR1 is MGHDK and CDR2 is SYGVNS in the germline V gene. CDR3 sequence: CASSGNLQGAKETQYF. The DNA for the CDR3 is TGTGCCAGCAGTGGAAATCTACAGGGGGCGAAGGAGACCCAGTACTTC.

The V gene is TRBV2, the J gene TRBJ1-4, with D perhaps matching TRBD1 (5 bases). Trimming removed 4 bases from V and 8 bases from J, with 17 bases in between. Germline V CDR1 and CDR2: SNHLY, FYNNEI. The CDR3 runs 15 residues. As DNA, the CDR3 is TGTGCCAGCAGTGGCCCAGGAGGGGTAGAAGAAAAACTGTTTTTT. Its translation: CASSGPGGVEEKLFF.

This rearrangement joins TRBV19 to TRBJ2-7; 8 bases map to TRBD1. The CDR3 sequence is 15 residues long. V lost 6 bases, J lost 2 bases, and 9 bases stayed unmatched. The germline V gene encodes CDR1 LNHDA and CDR2 SQIVND (reference sequence). The CDR3 spells CASRGQGEGTYEQYF. CDR3 bases: TGTGCCAGTAGAGGACAGGGAGAAGGAACCTACGAGCAGTACTTC.

The chain is built from TRBV28 and TRBJ1-2; D not certain. The germline V gene has CDR1 MDHEN and CDR2 SYDVKM. The CDR3 sequence is 11 residues long. Trimming pared 8 bases from V and 3 bases from J, leaving 7 bases between. The CDR3 loop reads CASGRYYGYTF. CDR3 DNA: TGTGCCAGCGGCAGATACTATGGCTACACCTTC.

The V gene is TRBV2, the J gene TRBJ1-5; D is uncertain. V lost 6 bases and J lost 7, with 13 bases in between. From germline, CDR1 is SNHLY and CDR2 FYNNEI. The CDR3 length is 13 residues. Here the CDR3 reads CASRSEGEQPQHF. The CDR3 DNA follows: TGTGCCAGCAGATCGGAGGGAGAACAGCCCCAGCATTTT.

This clone was observed a handful of times. The chain joins TRBV10-1 to TRBJ1-1; possibly TRBD1 for D (6 bases). The V end was cut by 5 bases, the J end by 5 bases, with 12 bases between. The CDR3 extends over 13 amino acids. Germline CDR1 reads WNHNN; CDR2 reads SYGVQD (reference sequence). CDR3 residues: CASSLGAETEAFF. The CDR3 DNA sequence: TGCGCCAGCAGTTTGGGGGCAGAGACTGAAGCTTTCTTT.

This clone came up a few times. The chain has TRBV5-4 and TRBJ1-4, with 7 bases identical to TRBD1. CDR1 SGHNT and CDR2 YYREEE come from the germline V gene (reference sequence). V gave up 3 bases and J gave up 2 bases; unmatched junction bases: 7. The CDR3 spans 16 residues. The CDR3 spells CASSSGQAGTNEKLFF. CDR3 nucleotides: TGTGCCAGCAGCTCCGGACAGGCTGGGACTAATGAAAAACTGTTTTTT.

This clone has just a few counts. V gene TRBV2 combines with J gene TRBJ2-7; unclear D gene. This CDR3 is built from 18 residues. Trimming shortened V by 1 base and J by 3 bases, and 22 bases separated the two germline ends. Germline loops: CDR1 SNHLY, CDR2 FYNNEI. The CDR3 sequence: CASSEVSPVYGLHYEQYF. The CDR3 nucleotides are TGTGCCAGCAGTGAAGTCTCACCCGTTTACGGGCTCCACTACGAGCAGTACTTC.

The chain is built from TRBV2 and TRBJ2-1; TRBD1 matches at 10 bases. V shed 8 bases and J 4 bases; nucleotides not matched to a gene: 2. The CDR3 loop spans 13 amino acids. Per germline, CDR1 SNHLY and CDR2 FYNNEI. The CDR3, as DNA: TGTGCCAGCCGGGACAGGGGTTACAATGAGCAGTTCTTC. As protein: CASRDRGYNEQFF.

V gene TRBV28 combines with J gene TRBJ2-3; no clear D gene. CDR3 length: 14 amino acids. Germline loops: CDR1 MDHEN, CDR2 SYDVKM. With 3 bases removed from V and 6 bases from J, the gap between germline ends came to 13 bases. The CDR3 sequence is CASSFLSLGDTQYF. Written as DNA, the CDR3 is TGTGCCAGCAGTTTTTTGTCCTTGGGGGATACGCAGTATTTT.

The chain recombines TRBV5-1 with TRBJ2-6, with no clear D. CDR3 length: 15 amino acids. V was pared by 4 bases and J by 2 bases, with 10 bases between. The V gene's germline CDR1 is SGHRS and CDR2 YFSETQ. CDR3 DNA sequence: TGCGCCAGCAGCACATCGGAACCTGGGGCCAACGTCCTGACTTTC. Amino acids: CASSTSEPGANVLTF.

The V call is TRBV29-1, the J call TRBJ2-3; no clear D gene. There are 12 residues in the CDR3. Germline V gives CDR1 SQVTM, CDR2 ANQGSEA. Trimming shortened V by 0 bases and J by 4 bases, and 5 bases separated the two germline ends. The CDR3 DNA reads TGCAGCGTTGAAGAAGAGTCAGATACGCAGTATTTT. It is translated as CSVEEESDTQYF.

This chain links TRBV10-3 with TRBJ2-5; 7 nucleotides agree with TRBD2. J gave up 4 bases and V 6 bases, and 8 bases lay outside the gene matches. This CDR3 spans 14 amino acids. CDR1 ENHRY and CDR2 SYGVKD come from the germline V gene. The DNA of the CDR3 is TGTGCCATCAGAGGGGCGGGAGAGGGAGAGACCCAGTACTTC. Protein: CAIRGAGEGETQYF.

This clone appeared once. The chain combines TRBV7-2 with TRBJ2-7; 7 bases align to TRBD2. CDR1 SGHTA and CDR2 FQGNSA come from the germline V gene. Trimming at V came to 5 bases and at J to 0 bases, leaving 7 bases not matched to a gene. The CDR3 length is 15 residues. The CDR3: CASSRASGTSYEQYF. CDR3 sequence (DNA): TGTGCCAGCAGCAGGGCTAGCGGAACCTCCTACGAGCAGTACTTC.

This clone was found many times. V gene TRBV30 combines with J gene TRBJ2-2, with a possible D match to TRBD2 (6 bases). V lost 1 base and J 6 bases, leaving 12 bases between the germline ends. Germline CDR1 reads GTSNPN; CDR2 reads SVGIG (reference sequence). The CDR3 is 14 amino acids. This CDR3 reads CAWSDRESAGELFF. As DNA, the CDR3 is TGTGCCTGGAGTGATCGGGAGTCGGCCGGGGAGCTGTTTTTT.

The V call is TRBV10-3, the J call TRBJ2-1, with 7 bases lining up with TRBD2. The germline V gene has CDR1 ENHRY and CDR2 SYGVKD. This CDR3 spans 13 amino acids. Unmatched junction bases numbered 9, after V lost 3 bases and J lost 13 bases. The CDR3 DNA sequence: TGTGCCATCAGTGACCCCACGCTAGCGGAACAGTTCTTC. Residues: CAISDPTLAEQFF.

This chain connects TRBV18 to TRBJ1-2; D possibly corresponds to TRBD1 (6 bases). The CDR3 has 15 amino acids. Germline CDR1 and CDR2: KGHSH and LQKENI. With 1 base removed from V and 4 bases from J, the gap between germline ends came to 13 bases. The CDR3: CASSPRTDPSYGYTF. For the CDR3, the DNA is TGTGCCAGCTCACCACGGACAGACCCTTCCTATGGCTACACCTTC.

The V call is TRBV18, the J call TRBJ1-1; tentatively, D is TRBD1 (5 bases). Germline CDR1 is KGHSH and CDR2 is LQKENI. The CDR3 totals 14 residues. V was clipped by 4 bases and J by 5 bases, with 14 bases between them. The CDR3, as DNA: TGTGCCAGCTCACTCAGGGAGGTAAGGACTGAAGCTTTCTTT. Translation gives CASSLREVRTEAFF.

The rearrangement joins TRBV7-8 to TRBJ1-1; D possibly corresponds to TRBD1 (5 bases). The CDR3 is 15 amino acids. The germline V and J ends were trimmed by 4 bases and 0 bases, with 12 bases remaining between them. The germline V gene has CDR1 SGHVS and CDR2 FQNEAQ. The CDR3 region has the DNA TGTGCCAGCAGCTCAAGAGGGGCGATGAACACTGAAGCTTTCTTT. Translated, it gives CASSSRGAMNTEAFF. The whole variable domain, filled in from reference TRBV7-8 and TRBJ1-1, reads GAGVSQSPRYKVAKRGQDVALRCDPISGHVSLFWYQQALGQGPEFLTYFQNEAQLDKSGLPSDRFFAERPEGSVSTLKIQRTQQEDSAVYLCASSSRGAMNTEAFFGQGTRLTVV.

This CDR3 reads CASARVSYEQYF. The CDR3, as DNA: TGTGCCAGCGCCCGAGTCTCGTACGAGCAGTACTTC. The chain uses TRBV7-9 and TRBJ2-7; D is uncertain. The CDR3 runs 12 residues. Per germline, CDR1 SEHNR and CDR2 FQNEAQ (reference sequence). Trimming left V 8 bases short and J 4 bases short, with 12 bases between.

V gene TRBV15 combines with J gene TRBJ2-3; TRBD2 is a possible D gene (6 bases). V was cut by 0 bases and J by 4 bases, with 20 bases left in between. In germline, CDR1 is LNHNV, CDR2 YYDKDF (reference sequence). The CDR3 extends over 18 amino acids. This CDR3 is CATSRDKPLAFAPDTQYF. In DNA form, the CDR3 reads TGTGCCACCAGCAGAGATAAACCCCTAGCGTTTGCCCCAGATACGCAGTATTTT.

This clone appeared a single time. The rearrangement joins TRBV18 to TRBJ2-7; TRBD1 agrees at 9 bases. Germline assignment: CDR1 KGHSH and CDR2 LQKENI. Trimming at V came to 4 bases and at J to 7 bases, leaving 17 bases not matched to a gene. The CDR3 has 17 residues. CDR3 sequence (DNA): TGTGCCAGCTCACTTTCTTCCCCGGGACAGGGCCCGAGTGAGCAGTACTTC. As protein: CASSLSSPGQGPSEQYF.

The count of this clone is one. A read error is the likely source, as a far larger clone sits one nucleotide away. Other nucleotide sequences from this sample produce the same CDR3. This chain connects TRBV10-3 to TRBJ2-2; 7 bases agree with TRBD2. This CDR3 is 15 amino acids long. Per the germline V gene, CDR1 is ENHRY and CDR2 is SYGVKD. The chain's CDR3 is CAISDSGTTTGELFF. CDR3 nucleotides: TGTGCCATCAGTGATTCCGGGACTACCACCGGAGAGCTGTTTTTT.

V is TRBV18 and J is TRBJ2-3, with D possibly being TRBD1 (6 bases). Trimming stripped 5 bases from V and 8 bases from J, with 17 bases between. CDR1 KGHSH and CDR2 LQKENI come from the germline V gene. The CDR3 is made up of 14 amino acids. CDR3 nucleotide sequence: TGTGCCAGCTCAACCGGACAGTTCCCAGCTACGCAGTATTTT. Protein: CASSTGQFPATQYF.

The gene calls are TRBV6-6 and TRBJ1-1; D not resolved. This CDR3 is 15 amino acids long. Germline CDR1 reads MNHNY; CDR2 reads SVGAGI (reference sequence). V lost 2 bases and J lost 4, with 14 bases in between. The CDR3 here is CASSYVAQVITEAFF. The DNA for the CDR3 is TGTGCCAGCAGTTACGTAGCCCAGGTAATCACTGAAGCTTTCTTT.

The chain combines TRBV6-1 with TRBJ2-7; 10 bases fit TRBD1. V lost 3 bases, J lost 2 bases, and 1 base stayed unmatched. Germline loops: CDR1 MNHNS, CDR2 SASEGT. This CDR3 has 14 residues. CDR3 protein: CASSDGQGAYEQYF. Written as DNA, the CDR3 is TGTGCCAGCAGTGATGGACAGGGGGCCTACGAGCAGTACTTC.

The chain uses TRBV28 and TRBJ1-2; D is unresolved. Between the trimmed V and J ends, which lost 7 bases and 7 bases, there was a span of 16 bases. Germline CDR1 MDHEN, CDR2 SYDVKM. This CDR3 spans 13 amino acids. For the CDR3, the DNA is TGTGCCAGCAATAGACGGCCGTCGACTGGCTACACCTTC. Protein product: CASNRRPSTGYTF.